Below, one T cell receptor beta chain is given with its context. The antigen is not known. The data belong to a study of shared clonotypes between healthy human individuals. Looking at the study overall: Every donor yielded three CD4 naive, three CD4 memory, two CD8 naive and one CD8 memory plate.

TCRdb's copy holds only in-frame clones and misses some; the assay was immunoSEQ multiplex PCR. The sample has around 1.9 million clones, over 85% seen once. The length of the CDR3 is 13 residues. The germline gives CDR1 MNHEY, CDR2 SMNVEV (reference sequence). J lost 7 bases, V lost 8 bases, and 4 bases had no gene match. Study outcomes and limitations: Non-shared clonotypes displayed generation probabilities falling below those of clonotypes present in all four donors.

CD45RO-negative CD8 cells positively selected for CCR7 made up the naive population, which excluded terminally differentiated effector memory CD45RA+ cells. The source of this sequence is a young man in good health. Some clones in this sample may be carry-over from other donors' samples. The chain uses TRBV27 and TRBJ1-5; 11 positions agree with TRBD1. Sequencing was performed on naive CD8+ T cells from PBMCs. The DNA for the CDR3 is TGTGCCAGCCGAAGGGACAGGGGGCAGCCCCAGCATTTT. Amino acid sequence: CASRRDRGQPQHF.